A single sample is the source of the 22 T cell receptor beta chains below, sequenced in a study of blood T cell repertoires in COVID-19. Sequencing used immunoSEQ multiplex PCR; TCRdb keeps in-frame clones, though not all of them. The sample lists roughly 240,000 clones, around 83% occurring once. The sequenced material came from peripheral blood. These receptors were taken from a man aged 35 to 55 who had recovered from COVID-19.

This clone was observed a single time. The chain's CDR3 is CASSQLDRGTDGYTF. Written as DNA, the CDR3 is TGTGCCAGCAGCCAATTGGACAGGGGAACGGATGGCTACACCTTC. This chain links TRBV6-1 with TRBJ1-2, with 9 bases lining up with TRBD1. Per germline, CDR1 MNHNS and CDR2 SASEGT. Trimming removed 6 bases from V and 6 bases from J; junction bases left unmatched: 11. This CDR3 contains 15 residues.

J is TRBJ1-1 and V is TRBV7-2; 8 positions agree with TRBD1. The CDR3 extends over 13 amino acids. The V segment lost 5 bases and the J segment 5 bases; nucleotides outside the gene matches: 4. In germline, CDR1 is SGHTA, CDR2 FQGNSA. The CDR3 reads CASSGRGRTEAFF. The CDR3 coding sequence is TGTGCCAGCAGCGGCAGGGGGCGGACTGAAGCTTTCTTT.

The chain uses TRBV2 and TRBJ1-1; 10 bases map to TRBD1. This CDR3 has 13 amino acids. With 3 bases clipped from V and 6 bases from J, the junction kept 1 base outside the gene matches. Germline V CDR1 and CDR2: SNHLY, FYNNEI. The CDR3 nucleotides are TGTGCCAGCAGTGAGGGACAGGGGTCTGAAGCTTTCTTT. Translation: CASSEGQGSEAFF.

The chain couples TRBV6-2 or TRBV6-3 to TRBJ2-3; maybe TRBD2 (7 bases). V lost 4 bases to trimming and J lost 2 bases, with 19 bases between them. CDR1 MNHEY and CDR2 SVGEGT come from the germline V gene. The CDR3 extends over 17 amino acids. For the CDR3, the DNA is TGTGCCAGCAGTTCCCCCCCCGGGCGGGGGCTCACAGATACGCAGTATTTT. Its protein product is CASSSPPGRGLTDTQYF.

The chain has TRBV5-1 and TRBJ1-6; 7 bases match TRBD1. Germline CDR1 SGHRS, CDR2 YFSETQ. This CDR3 has 14 residues. Germline trimming cut 4 bases from V and 8 bases from J; bases unmatched to any gene: 6. CDR3 loop: CASSPDRDHSPLHF. The CDR3 bases are TGCGCCAGCAGCCCTGACAGGGATCATTCACCCCTCCACTTT.

The chain uses TRBV5-1 and TRBJ2-3, with a possible D match to TRBD2 (6 bases). The CDR3 is 13 amino acids. The V gene lost 4 bases and the J gene lost 10 bases, with 16 bases spanning the gap. In germline, CDR1 is SGHRS, CDR2 YFSETQ. The DNA of the CDR3 is TGCGCCAGCAGCCCCGATTGGGGGGTGCCGCAGTATTTT. Residues: CASSPDWGVPQYF.

The chain uses TRBV10-1 and TRBJ2-1; 7 bases line up with TRBD1. The trim removed 2 bases at V and 16 bases at J, leaving 11 bases unmatched. Germline CDR1 WNHNN, CDR2 SYGVQD (reference sequence). The CDR3 covers 13 residues. The CDR3 DNA reads TGCGCCAGCAGTGAGCTCAGGACAGGTGGGGACTTCTTC. Translating gives CASSELRTGGDFF.

The chain carries TRBV7-2 and TRBJ2-1; D is undetermined. In germline, CDR1 is SGHTA, CDR2 FQGNSA. CDR3 length equals 16 residues. Trimming removed 1 base from V and 5 bases from J, with 15 bases in between. As DNA, the CDR3 is TGTGCCAGCAGCTTAGTTCCCCTTGGAGCCGACAATGAGCAGTTCTTC. The encoded protein is CASSLVPLGADNEQFF.

The chain couples TRBV19 to TRBJ1-2; 7 bases are shared with TRBD1. The germline CDR1 and CDR2 sequences are LNHDA and SQIVND (reference sequence). The CDR3 contains 14 residues. V lost 4 bases, J lost 8 bases, and 10 bases stayed unmatched. This CDR3 is CASSNRDSAGGYTF. CDR3 DNA sequence: TGTGCCAGTAGTAACCGGGACAGCGCGGGGGGCTACACCTTC.

The CDR3 sequence is CASSQVAPSTDTQYF. The CDR3 region has the DNA TGCGCCAGCAGCCAAGTGGCTCCAAGCACAGATACGCAGTATTTT. The V gene is TRBV4-3, the J gene TRBJ2-3; D is ambiguous. Germline assignment: CDR1 LGHNA and CDR2 YSLEER. The CDR3 extends over 15 amino acids. Trimming shortened V by 1 base and J by 0 bases, and 8 bases separated the two germline ends.

The chain has TRBV3-1 (or the pseudogene TRBV3-2) and TRBJ2-3, with D maybe TRBD2 (6 bases). Per germline, CDR1 LGHDT and CDR2 YNNKEL (reference sequence). V shed 4 bases and J shed 2 bases, with 16 bases lying between them. This CDR3 contains 16 residues. The CDR3 DNA reads as TGTGCCAGCAGCCGGAGGGGCGGGGCCTACACAGATACGCAGTATTTT. It translates to CASSRRGGAYTDTQYF.

The rearrangement joins TRBV30 to TRBJ2-1; D possibly corresponds to TRBD1 (6 bases). Germline assignment: CDR1 GTSNPN and CDR2 SVGIG (reference sequence). The CDR3 extends over 15 amino acids. V was pared by 5 bases and J by 0 bases, with 14 bases between. The CDR3 loop reads CAWGNREISYNEQFF. CDR3 DNA: TGTGCCTGGGGAAACAGGGAAATCTCCTACAATGAGCAGTTCTTC.

The chain joins TRBV15 to TRBJ2-1; D perhaps matches TRBD1 (6 bases). V lost 3 bases to trimming and J lost 6 bases, with 18 bases between them. Germline CDR1 and CDR2: LNHNV and YYDKDF (reference sequence). The CDR3 spans 16 residues. CDR3 region: CATSSYRDNGFNEQFF. The CDR3 nucleotides read TGTGCCACCAGCAGCTACCGGGACAATGGGTTCAATGAGCAGTTCTTC.

The rearrangement joins TRBV18 to TRBJ1-3; D unclear. The germline CDR1 and CDR2 sequences are KGHSH and LQKENI. The CDR3 consists of 15 residues. The V end was cut by 2 bases, the J end by 0 bases, with 8 bases between. CDR3 nucleotides: TGTGCCAGCTCACCAGGAGCGCTCTCTGGAAACACCATATATTTT. Translated, it gives CASSPGALSGNTIYF. The whole variable domain, filled in from reference TRBV18 and TRBJ1-3, reads NAGVMQNPRHLVRRRGQEARLRCSPMKGHSHVYWYRQLPEEGLKFMVYLQKENIIDESGMPKERFSAEFPKEGPSILRIQQVVRGDSAAYFCASSPGALSGNTIYFGEGSWLTVV.

The V gene is TRBV7-2, the J gene TRBJ2-3, with a tentative D call TRBD2 (6 bases). V was cut by 6 bases and J by 2 bases, with 18 bases left in between. In germline, CDR1 is SGHTA, CDR2 FQGNSA. The CDR3 totals 16 residues. The CDR3 DNA sequence: TGTGCCAGCAGGGGGGGACTCTACCTACTCACAGATACGCAGTATTTT. This gives the protein CASRGGLYLLTDTQYF.

In this sample, this clone turned up once. The chain carries TRBV7-2 and TRBJ2-7; 7 bases map to TRBD2. Germline CDR1 reads SGHTA; CDR2 reads FQGNSA. After removal of 5 bases from V and 1 base from J, the junction contained 8 bases not matched to a gene. CDR3 length: 15 residues. The CDR3 reads CASSRQPSGSYEQYF. The CDR3 DNA is TGTGCCAGCAGCCGTCAACCTAGCGGATCCTACGAGCAGTACTTC.

This chain connects TRBV6-1 to TRBJ1-6; tentative D call: TRBD1 (6 bases). The germline V gene encodes CDR1 MNHNS and CDR2 SASEGT. The V gene lost 1 base and the J gene lost 4 bases, with 11 bases spanning the gap. The CDR3 spans 16 residues. The CDR3 here is CASSEGTAAYNSPLHF. The DNA for the CDR3 is TGTGCCAGCAGTGAAGGGACAGCAGCATATAATTCACCCCTCCACTTT.

On this clone itself: This sample also contains other DNA sequences that code for the same CDR3. The gene calls are TRBV5-1 and TRBJ2-5; the match to TRBD1 covers 8 bases. Trimming took 4 bases from V and 1 from J; bases not matched to a gene: 3. This CDR3 region has 14 residues. The V gene's germline CDR1 is SGHRS and CDR2 YFSETQ. CDR3 sequence (DNA): TGCGCCAGCAGCCTCAGGGGGCCCCAAGAGACCCAGTACTTC. Amino acids: CASSLRGPQETQYF.

V gene TRBV18 combines with J gene TRBJ2-3; D perhaps matches TRBD1 (6 bases). V was clipped by 3 bases and J by 1 base, with 17 bases between them. The CDR3 sequence is 17 residues long. In germline, CDR1 is KGHSH, CDR2 LQKENI. The CDR3 DNA sequence: TGTGCCAGCTCACCGTACTCCACAGGGAGCGGCACAGATACGCAGTATTTT. It translates to CASSPYSTGSGTDTQYF.

CDR3 sequence (DNA): TGCGCCAGCAGCTCGGGACAGGGGGCGAATACGCAGTATTTT. This encodes CASSSGQGANTQYF. J is TRBJ2-3 and V is TRBV5-1; 12 bases align to TRBD1. Germline CDR1 reads SGHRS; CDR2 reads YFSETQ. This CDR3 comprises 14 residues. Unmatched junction bases numbered 3, after V lost 3 bases and J lost 7 bases.

CDR3 DNA sequence: TGTGCCAGCAGCTATCCGGGACTAGAAGCGACCCAGTACTTC. It yields the protein CASSYPGLEATQYF. This sequence joins TRBV7-8 and TRBJ2-5; 8 bases align to TRBD2. V lost 4 bases, J lost 7 bases, and 8 bases stayed unmatched. Germline-derived CDR1 and CDR2 are SGHVS and FQNEAQ. The CDR3 is 14 residues long.

This rearrangement joins TRBV19 to TRBJ2-2; a possible D gene is TRBD2 (6 bases). This CDR3 has 16 residues. The V end lost 1 base, the J end lost 1 base, and 10 bases lay between the germline ends. In germline, CDR1 is LNHDA, CDR2 SQIVND (reference sequence). The CDR3 nucleotides read TGTGCCAGTAGTATAGTTTGGCGGGAGAACACCGGGGAGCTGTTTTTT. Translated, it gives CASSIVWRENTGELFF. The variable domain in full, completed from reference TRBV19 and TRBJ2-2, reads DGGITQSPKYLFRKEGQNVTLSCEQNLNHDAMYWYRQDPGQGLRLIYYSQIVNDFQKGDIAEGYSVSREKKESFPLTVTSAQKNPTAFYLCASSIVWRENTGELFFGEGSRLTVL.